The rows below give T cell receptor beta chains drawn from one sample of a study of T cell repertoires in cytomegalovirus infection. Their target antigens are unknown. TCRdb recomputed calls from the reads with MiXCR, one row per CDR3 protein. Of hundreds of thousands of distinct CDR3 sequences listed, roughly a third were seen once; the top ten hold under 20%. This material consisted of cultured PBMCs, taken from culture after CMV antigen stimulation. These receptors were obtained from a human donor in good health (CMV status not recorded). Some clones in this sample may be carry-over from other donors' samples. Both conserved end residues are part of each CDR3. The D gene is left open where the match is weak. Clone size is stated in some rows and not others, as once, few, many or a class when expanded.

cdr3_nt	cdr3_aa	d_call	v_call	j_call	clone_size
TGTGCCAGCAGCTTATCTTGGAGGGATCGGAATGAGCAGTTCTTC	CASSLSWRDRNEQFF	-	TRBV11-2	TRBJ2-1	-
TGTGCTAGTGGTTTGGTAGGGCTAGCGGCCGACAATGAGCAGTTCTTC	CASGLVGLAADNEQFF	TRBD2	TRBV12-5	TRBJ2-1	-
TGTGCCATCAAAAGATCACCCCTCCACTTT	CAIKRSPLHF	-	TRBV5-8	TRBJ1-6	-
TGTGCCAGCAGCTTAAAGGGATCCGGGGAGCTGTTTTTT	CASSLKGSGELFF	-	TRBV7-3	TRBJ2-2	-
TGTGCCAGCAGCCACCCCGGGACTGACCCAGATACGCAGTATTTT	CASSHPGTDPDTQYF	-	TRBV7-6	TRBJ2-3	few
TGTGCCAGCAGTCCTATACCCCTAGGGAACACCGGGGAGCTGTTTTTT	CASSPIPLGNTGELFF	-	TRBV6-2/TRBV6-3	TRBJ2-2	-
TGTGCCAGCAGCCACCACTGGGAGGTTGGCTACAATGAGCAGTTCTTC	CASSHHWEVGYNEQFF	-	TRBV14	TRBJ2-1	-
TGTGCCAGCAGACTCACCCGCCGGGACAGGGGTTCCTACGAGCAGTACTTC	CASRLTRRDRGSYEQYF	TRBD1	TRBV28	TRBJ2-7	-
TGTGCCAGCAGCCCTGGGACAGGGATCTTCTACGAGCAGTACTTC	CASSPGTGIFYEQYF	TRBD1	TRBV6-6	TRBJ2-7	few
TGTGCCATCAGTGCGAGACAGGGGGATGAGACCCAGTACTTC	CAISARQGDETQYF	TRBD1	TRBV10-3	TRBJ2-5	-
TGTGCCAGCAGATCAGGGTTCCAAGAGACCCAGTACTTC	CASRSGFQETQYF	-	TRBV5-4	TRBJ2-5	-
TGCAGTGCTAGGGGCGGACAGGGGAACTATGGCTACACCTTC	CSARGGQGNYGYTF	TRBD1	TRBV20-1	TRBJ1-2	few
TGTGCCAGCGGCGGGAGCCGAGAGACCCAGTACTTC	CASGGSRETQYF	TRBD2	TRBV11-2	TRBJ2-5	-
TGTGCCAGCAGCTTAACGACAGGGCCCAACTACGAGCAGTACTTC	CASSLTTGPNYEQYF	TRBD1	TRBV7-9	TRBJ2-7	few
TGTGCCAGCAGCACTGGACAGGGGAGCAATCAGCCCCAGCATTTT	CASSTGQGSNQPQHF	TRBD1	TRBV7-2	TRBJ1-5	many
TGTGCCAGCAGCAATGGCCTTACGGGAGGGAACACCGGGGAGCTGTTTTTT	CASSNGLTGGNTGELFF	TRBD2	TRBV7-6	TRBJ2-2	-
TGTGCCAGCAGACACCCACTAGCGCCGGACAATGAGCAGTTCTTC	CASRHPLAPDNEQFF	TRBD2	TRBV7-9	TRBJ2-1	-
TGTGCCAGCAGCTTAGAAGGCAGGGGACGGGCTGAAGCTTTCTTT	CASSLEGRGRAEAFF	-	TRBV7-2	TRBJ1-1	few
TGTGCCAGCAGCCCCGGATGGGGGAGGAATAGCAATCAGCCCCAGCATTTT	CASSPGWGRNSNQPQHF	-	TRBV28	TRBJ1-5	-
TGTGCCGCCTCCCCGGGGACTAGCGACCACAATGAGCAGTTCTTC	CAASPGTSDHNEQFF	TRBD2	TRBV10-3	TRBJ2-1	-
TGTGCCAGCAGTTACTCGGGGATCAATCAGCCCCAGCATTTT	CASSYSGINQPQHF	-	TRBV6-2/TRBV6-3	TRBJ1-5	-
TGTGCCAGCAGCGCGGGACAGGGACGGTACATTCAGTACTTC	CASSAGQGRYIQYF	TRBD1	TRBV7-6	TRBJ2-4	few
TGTGCCAGCAGTTACCCCCTAGACAGCTATAGCAATCAGCCCCAGCATTTT	CASSYPLDSYSNQPQHF	-	TRBV6-6	TRBJ1-5	few
TGTGCCAGCAGCTTAGGCGGGGGCGGCTCCTACAATGAGCAGTTCTTC	CASSLGGGGSYNEQFF	-	TRBV7-2	TRBJ2-1	many
TGTGCCAGCAGCTTAGGGGGACAGGGGGCGTATTACAATGAGCAGTTCTTC	CASSLGGQGAYYNEQFF	TRBD1	TRBV7-8	TRBJ2-1	few
TGTGCCAGCAGCCCCTCGGGAGGAGCTAACTATGGCTACACCTTC	CASSPSGGANYGYTF	-	TRBV7-9	TRBJ1-2	-
TGTGCCAGCAATTATTTGTCCAGGCCTATGAACACTGAAGCTTTCTTT	CASNYLSRPMNTEAFF	-	TRBV6-2/TRBV6-3	TRBJ1-1	-
TGTGCCGCGACCGGGGGGCCCACGAACACCGGGGAGCTGTTTTTT	CAATGGPTNTGELFF	-	TRBV7-9	TRBJ2-2	-
TGTGCCAGCAGCGGGAATTGGGGGGAAAAACTGTTTTTT	CASSGNWGEKLFF	-	TRBV7-2	TRBJ1-4	many
TGTGCCAGCAGCCCAGAGGGGGGATGGGTTGAAGCTTTCTTT	CASSPEGGWVEAFF	-	TRBV7-2	TRBJ1-1	-
TGTGCCAGCAGTGAGGCCAGGGGGGCGGAGGAGCTGTTTTTT	CASSEARGAEELFF	-	TRBV2	TRBJ2-2	-
TGTGCCAGCAGGGAAATTGGGCTAGCGGGAGGTAATGAGCAGTTCTTC	CASREIGLAGGNEQFF	TRBD2	TRBV11-2	TRBJ2-1	-
TGTGCCAGCAGCCAAGAGGGTGGCCAACAACATCAGCCCCAGCATTTT	CASSQEGGQQHQPQHF	-	TRBV4-2	TRBJ1-5	few
TGCAGTGCTGAACCTACGACCTCCTACAATGAGCAGTTCTTC	CSAEPTTSYNEQFF	-	TRBV20-1	TRBJ2-1	-
TGTGCTAGTGGCCTCGGACTAGCGGGACTTTACAATGAGCAGTTCTTC	CASGLGLAGLYNEQFF	TRBD2	TRBV12-5	TRBJ2-1	few
TGTGCCAGCAGCCCGAGGGGACAGCCCCTCTATGGCTACACCTTC	CASSPRGQPLYGYTF	TRBD1	TRBV7-2	TRBJ1-2	-
TGTGCCAGCAGCTTAGGGACAGGGGGCCCGTATAGCAATCAGCCCCAGCATTTT	CASSLGTGGPYSNQPQHF	TRBD1	TRBV7-2	TRBJ1-5	many
TGTGCCAGCACCCTACTAGCGGTCACCGGGGAGCTGTTTTTT	CASTLLAVTGELFF	TRBD2	TRBV7-2	TRBJ2-2	many
TGTGCCAGCAGTTATTGGGACTTTCTAGGAGATACGCAGTATTTT	CASSYWDFLGDTQYF	-	TRBV6-8	TRBJ2-3	-
TGTGCCAGCAGCTTAGACGGGGGACAGGCGGGCTATGGCTACACCTTC	CASSLDGGQAGYGYTF	TRBD1	TRBV7-2	TRBJ1-2	few
TGTGCCACCAGCGGGCACAGGGAAGCATCTGAAGCTTTCTTT	CATSGHREASEAFF	-	TRBV15	TRBJ1-1	-
TGTGCCATCAGGCAAGCAAGTGAGCAGTTCTTC	CAIRQASEQFF	-	TRBV10-3	TRBJ2-1	-
TGTGCCAGCAGCCGAATGGGAGGGAACTATGGCTACACCTTC	CASSRMGGNYGYTF	-	TRBV27	TRBJ1-2	-
TGTGCCAGCAGCTCTGACAGGGGGCGGTGGGGGGCCAACGTCCTGACTTTC	CASSSDRGRWGANVLTF	TRBD1	TRBV9	TRBJ2-6	-